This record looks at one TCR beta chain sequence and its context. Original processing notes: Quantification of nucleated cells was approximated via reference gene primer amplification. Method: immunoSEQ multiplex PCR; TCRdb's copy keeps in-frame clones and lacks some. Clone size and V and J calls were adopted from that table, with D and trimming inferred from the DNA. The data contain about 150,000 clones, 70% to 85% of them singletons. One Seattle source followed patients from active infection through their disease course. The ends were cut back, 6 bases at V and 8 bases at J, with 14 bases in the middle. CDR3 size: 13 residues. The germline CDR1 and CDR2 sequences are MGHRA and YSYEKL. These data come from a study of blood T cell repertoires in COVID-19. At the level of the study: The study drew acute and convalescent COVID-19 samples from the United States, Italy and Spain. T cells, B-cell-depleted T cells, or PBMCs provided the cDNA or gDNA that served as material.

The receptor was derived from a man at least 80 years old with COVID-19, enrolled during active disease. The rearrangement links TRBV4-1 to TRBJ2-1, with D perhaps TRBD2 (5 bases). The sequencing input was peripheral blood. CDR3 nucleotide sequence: TGCGCCAGCAGACCTGGCGCCGGGGATGAGCAGTTCTTC. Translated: CASRPGAGDEQFF.